This record covers a single T cell receptor (beta chain). Donors were ostensibly healthy at sampling, although undocumented immune exposures were probable. Germline CDR1 MGHRA, CDR2 YSYEKL. The CDR3 length is 16 residues. After removal of 4 bases from V and 3 bases from J, the junction contained 9 bases not matched to a gene. The sample originates from a study of cytomegalovirus exposure and HLA in healthy donors. The PCR used 60 Vbeta and 13 Jbeta primers. Produced via immunoSEQ multiplex PCR; TCRdb's table is partial and in-frame only. The table has about 110,000 clones, roughly two thirds seen once; the top ten hold 2.5% to 3.5%.

The source material was PBMCs. The chain joins TRBV4-1 to TRBJ2-1; 7 positions agree with TRBD2. The sequence derives from a female donor in good health and CMV-seronegative. CDR3 sequence: CASSLLLGGSYNEQFF. CDR3 nucleotides: TGCGCCAGCAGCCTACTCCTGGGCGGGAGCTACAATGAGCAGTTCTTC.